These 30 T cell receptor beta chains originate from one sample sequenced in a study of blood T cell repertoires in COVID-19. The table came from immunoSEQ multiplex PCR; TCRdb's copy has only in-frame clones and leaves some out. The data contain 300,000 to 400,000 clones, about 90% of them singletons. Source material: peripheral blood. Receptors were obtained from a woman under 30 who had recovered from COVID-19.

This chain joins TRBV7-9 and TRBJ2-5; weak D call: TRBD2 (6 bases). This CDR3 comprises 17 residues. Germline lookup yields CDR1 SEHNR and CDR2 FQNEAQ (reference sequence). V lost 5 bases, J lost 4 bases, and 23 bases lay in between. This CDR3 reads CASSVGVGRDQLETQYF. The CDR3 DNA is TGTGCCAGCAGCGTCGGGGTCGGGCGGGACCAACTAGAGACCCAGTACTTC. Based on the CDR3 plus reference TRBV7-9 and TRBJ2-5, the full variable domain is DTGVSQNPRHKITKRGQNVTFRCDPISEHNRLYWYRQTLGQGPEFLTYFQNEAQLEKSRLLSDRFSAERPKGSFSTLEIQRTEQGDSAMYLCASSVGVGRDQLETQYFGPGTRLLVL.

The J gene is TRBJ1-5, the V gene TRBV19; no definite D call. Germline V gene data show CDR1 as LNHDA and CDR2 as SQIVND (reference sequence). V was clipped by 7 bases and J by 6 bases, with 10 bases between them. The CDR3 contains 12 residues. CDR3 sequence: CASTAEGQPQHF. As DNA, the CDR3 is TGTGCCAGTACGGCGGAAGGTCAGCCCCAGCATTTT.

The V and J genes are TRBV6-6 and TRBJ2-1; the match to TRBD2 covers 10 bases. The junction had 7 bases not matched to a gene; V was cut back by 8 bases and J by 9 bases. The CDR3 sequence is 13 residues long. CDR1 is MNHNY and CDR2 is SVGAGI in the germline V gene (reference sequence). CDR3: CASRPSGGTEQFF. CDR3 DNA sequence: TGTGCCAGCCGCCCTAGCGGGGGTACTGAGCAGTTCTTC.

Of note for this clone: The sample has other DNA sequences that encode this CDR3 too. CDR3 sequence reads: CASSYLQGNQPQHF. In DNA, the CDR3 is TGTGCCAGCAGTTACCTACAGGGTAATCAGCCCCAGCATTTT. This chain uses TRBV6-2 or TRBV6-3 with TRBJ1-5; TRBD1 might be the D (6 bases). V lost 2 bases and J lost 4, with 9 bases in between. This CDR3 has 14 residues. Germline V gene lookup returns CDR1 MNHEY and CDR2 SVGEGT.

CDR3 amino acids: CASTQGVGNSPLHF. The CDR3 region has the DNA TGTGCCAGTACCCAGGGTGTGGGTAATTCACCCCTCCACTTT. The chain has TRBV19 and TRBJ1-6; tentative D call: TRBD1 (5 bases). Germline assignment: CDR1 LNHDA and CDR2 SQIVND (reference sequence). This CDR3 is 14 amino acids long. Trimming pared 7 bases from V and 6 bases from J, leaving 13 bases between.

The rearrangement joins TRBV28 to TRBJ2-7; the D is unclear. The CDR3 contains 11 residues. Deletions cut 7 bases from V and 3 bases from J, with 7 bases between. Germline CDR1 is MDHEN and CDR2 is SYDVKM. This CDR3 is CASTNFYEQYV. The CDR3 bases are TGTGCCAGCACTAACTTCTACGAGCAGTACGTC.

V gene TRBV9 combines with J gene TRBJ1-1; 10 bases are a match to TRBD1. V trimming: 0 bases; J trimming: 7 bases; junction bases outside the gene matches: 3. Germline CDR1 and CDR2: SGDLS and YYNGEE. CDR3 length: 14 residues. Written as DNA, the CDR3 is TGTGCCAGCAGCGTAGGACAGGGGGCAGGTGAAGCTTTCTTT. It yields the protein CASSVGQGAGEAFF.

CDR3 sequence reads: CAWSVYSGVYNEQFF. In DNA form, the CDR3 reads TGTGCCTGGAGTGTATATAGCGGAGTCTACAATGAGCAGTTCTTC. The chain links TRBV30 to TRBJ2-1; tentative D call: TRBD2 (6 bases). Germline CDR1 is GTSNPN and CDR2 is SVGIG (reference sequence). Deletions cut 0 bases from V and 3 bases from J, with 12 bases between. The CDR3 consists of 15 residues. The variable domain in full, with the rest retrieved from reference TRBV30 and TRBJ2-1, is SQTIHQWPATLVQPVGSPLSLECTVEGTSNPNLYWYRQAAGRGLQLLFYSVGIGQISSEVPQNLSASRPQDRQFILSSKKLLLSDSGFYLCAWSVYSGVYNEQFFGPGTRLTVL.

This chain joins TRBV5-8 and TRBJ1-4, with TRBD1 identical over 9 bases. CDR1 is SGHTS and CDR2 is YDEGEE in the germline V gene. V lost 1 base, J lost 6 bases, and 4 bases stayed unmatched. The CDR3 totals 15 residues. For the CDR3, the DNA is TGTGCCAGCAGCTTGATACAGGGGGCGGATGAAAAACTGTTTTTT. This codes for CASSLIQGADEKLFF.

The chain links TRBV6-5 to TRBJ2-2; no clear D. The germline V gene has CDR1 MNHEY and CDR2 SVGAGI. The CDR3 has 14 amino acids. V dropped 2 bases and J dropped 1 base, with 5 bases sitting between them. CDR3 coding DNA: TGTGCCAGCAGTTACGAGATGAACACCGGGGAGCTGTTTTTT. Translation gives CASSYEMNTGELFF.

CDR3 in DNA: TGTGCCAGCAGTTTATATACAGACATCTATAATTCACCCCTCCACTTT. Translated, it gives CASSLYTDIYNSPLHF. The chain recombines TRBV27 with TRBJ1-6, with D uncertain. Looked up from germline, CDR1 is MNHEY and CDR2 is SMNVEV (reference sequence). V was cut by 1 base and J by 3 bases, with 10 bases left in between. This CDR3 has 16 amino acids.

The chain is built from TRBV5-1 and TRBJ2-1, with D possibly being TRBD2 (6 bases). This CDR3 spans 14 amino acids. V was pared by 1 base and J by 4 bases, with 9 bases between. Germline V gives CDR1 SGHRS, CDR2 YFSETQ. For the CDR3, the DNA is TGCGCCAGCAGCTTGCAGGAGGGATACAATGAGCAGTTCTTC. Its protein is CASSLQEGYNEQFF.

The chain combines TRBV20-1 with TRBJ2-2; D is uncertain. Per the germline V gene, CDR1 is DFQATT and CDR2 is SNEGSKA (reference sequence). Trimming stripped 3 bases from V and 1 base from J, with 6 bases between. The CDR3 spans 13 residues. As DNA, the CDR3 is TGCAGTGCTAGTCCCAGGAACACCGGGGAGCTGTTTTTT. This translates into CSASPRNTGELFF.

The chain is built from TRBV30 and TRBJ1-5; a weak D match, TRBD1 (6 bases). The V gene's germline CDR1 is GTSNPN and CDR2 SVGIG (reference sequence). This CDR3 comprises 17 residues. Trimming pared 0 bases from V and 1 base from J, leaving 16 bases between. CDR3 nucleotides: TGTGCCTGGAGTGTAAGGTGGGGGCGCGGGAGCAATCAGCCCCAGCATTTT. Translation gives CAWSVRWGRGSNQPQHF.

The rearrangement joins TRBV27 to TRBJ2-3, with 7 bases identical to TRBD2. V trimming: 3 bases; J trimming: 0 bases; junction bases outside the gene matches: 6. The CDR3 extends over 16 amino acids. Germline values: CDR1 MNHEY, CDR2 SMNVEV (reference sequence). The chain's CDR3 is CASSLLGSGSTDTQYF. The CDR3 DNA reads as TGTGCCAGCAGTTTGCTTGGTAGCGGGAGCACAGATACGCAGTATTTT.

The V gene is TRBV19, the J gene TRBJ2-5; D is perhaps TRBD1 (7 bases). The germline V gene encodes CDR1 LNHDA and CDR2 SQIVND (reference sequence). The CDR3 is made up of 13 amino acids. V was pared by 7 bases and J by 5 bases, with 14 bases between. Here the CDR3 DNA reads TGTGCCAGTAAGGAGGGGGCAGGGGAGACCCAGTACTTC. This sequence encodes CASKEGAGETQYF.

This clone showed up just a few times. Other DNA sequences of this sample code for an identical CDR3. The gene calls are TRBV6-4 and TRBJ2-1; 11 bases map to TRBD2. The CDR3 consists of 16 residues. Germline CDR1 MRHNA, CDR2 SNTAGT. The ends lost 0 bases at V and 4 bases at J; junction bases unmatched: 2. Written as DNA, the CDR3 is TGTGCCAGCAGTGACTCTGGGACTAGCGGTTACAATGAGCAGTTCTTC. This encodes CASSDSGTSGYNEQFF.

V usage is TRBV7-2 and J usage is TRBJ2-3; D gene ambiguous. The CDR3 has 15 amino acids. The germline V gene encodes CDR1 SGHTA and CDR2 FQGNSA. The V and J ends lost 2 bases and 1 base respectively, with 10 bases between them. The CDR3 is CASSLFSQGTDTQYF. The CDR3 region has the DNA TGTGCCAGCAGCTTATTCTCTCAGGGCACAGATACGCAGTATTTT.

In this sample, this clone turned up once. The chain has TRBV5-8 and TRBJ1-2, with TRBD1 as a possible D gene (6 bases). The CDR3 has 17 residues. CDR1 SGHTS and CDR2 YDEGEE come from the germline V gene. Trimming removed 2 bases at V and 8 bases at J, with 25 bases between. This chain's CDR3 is CASSFRIGWYEGDGYTF. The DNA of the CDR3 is TGTGCCAGCAGCTTTCGAATAGGGTGGTACGAGGGGGACGGCTACACCTTC.

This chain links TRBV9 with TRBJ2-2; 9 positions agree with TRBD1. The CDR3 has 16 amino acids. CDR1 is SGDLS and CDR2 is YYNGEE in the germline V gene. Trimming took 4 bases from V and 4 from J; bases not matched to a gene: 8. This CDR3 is CASSPRDRVGTGELFF. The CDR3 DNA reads TGTGCCAGCAGCCCACGGGACAGGGTGGGCACCGGGGAGCTGTTTTTT.

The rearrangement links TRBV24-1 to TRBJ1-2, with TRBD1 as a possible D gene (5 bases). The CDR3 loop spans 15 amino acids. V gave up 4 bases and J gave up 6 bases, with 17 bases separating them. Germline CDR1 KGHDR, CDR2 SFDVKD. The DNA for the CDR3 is TGTGCCACCAGTGAGCAGGGCCCCTATGGGGATGGCTACACCTTC. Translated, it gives CATSEQGPYGDGYTF.

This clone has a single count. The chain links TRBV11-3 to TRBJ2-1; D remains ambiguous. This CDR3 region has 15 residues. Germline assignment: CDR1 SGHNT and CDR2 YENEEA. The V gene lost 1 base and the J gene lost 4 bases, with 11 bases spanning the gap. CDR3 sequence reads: CASSLVAAGYNEQFF. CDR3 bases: TGTGCCAGCAGCTTAGTGGCCGCCGGGTACAATGAGCAGTTCTTC.

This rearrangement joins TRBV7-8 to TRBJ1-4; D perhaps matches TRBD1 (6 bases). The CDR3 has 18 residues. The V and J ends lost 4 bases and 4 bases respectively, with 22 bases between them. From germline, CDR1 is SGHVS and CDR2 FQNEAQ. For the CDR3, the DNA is TGTGCCAGCAGCTCTAAGCGTCTCCCAGGGGCGCTTAATGAAAAACTGTTTTTT. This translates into CASSSKRLPGALNEKLFF.

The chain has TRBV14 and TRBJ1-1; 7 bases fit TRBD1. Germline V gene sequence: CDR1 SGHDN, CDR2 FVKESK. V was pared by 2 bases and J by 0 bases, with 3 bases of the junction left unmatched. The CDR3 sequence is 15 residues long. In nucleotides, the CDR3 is TGTGCCAGCAGCCAAAGGACAGGCTTGAACACTGAAGCTTTCTTT. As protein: CASSQRTGLNTEAFF.

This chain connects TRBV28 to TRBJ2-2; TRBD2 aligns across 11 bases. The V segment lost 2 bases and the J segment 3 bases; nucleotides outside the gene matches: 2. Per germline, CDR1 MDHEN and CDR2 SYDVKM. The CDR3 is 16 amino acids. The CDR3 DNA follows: TGTGCCAGCAGTTTAATAGCGGGAGGGTACACCGGGGAGCTGTTTTTT. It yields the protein CASSLIAGGYTGELFF.

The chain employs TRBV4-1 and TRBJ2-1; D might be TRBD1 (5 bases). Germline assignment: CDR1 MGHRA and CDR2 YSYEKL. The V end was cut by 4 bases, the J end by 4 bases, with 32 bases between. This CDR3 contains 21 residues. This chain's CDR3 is CASSRVPSAVGPQMIYNEQFF. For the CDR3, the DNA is TGCGCCAGCAGCCGGGTCCCGTCTGCTGTGGGGCCACAGATGATTTACAATGAGCAGTTCTTC.

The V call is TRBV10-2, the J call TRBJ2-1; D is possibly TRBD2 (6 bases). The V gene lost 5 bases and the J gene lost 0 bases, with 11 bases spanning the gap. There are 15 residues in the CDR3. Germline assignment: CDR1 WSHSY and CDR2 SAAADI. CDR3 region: CASSTIADSYNEQFF. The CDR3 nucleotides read TGCGCCAGCAGTACAATAGCGGACTCCTACAATGAGCAGTTCTTC.

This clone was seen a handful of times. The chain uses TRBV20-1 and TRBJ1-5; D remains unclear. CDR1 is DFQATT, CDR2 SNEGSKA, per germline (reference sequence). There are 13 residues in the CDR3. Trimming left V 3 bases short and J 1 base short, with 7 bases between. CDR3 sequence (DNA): TGCAGTGCTAGTGGCGGGAGCAATCAGCCCCAGCATTTT. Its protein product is CSASGGSNQPQHF.

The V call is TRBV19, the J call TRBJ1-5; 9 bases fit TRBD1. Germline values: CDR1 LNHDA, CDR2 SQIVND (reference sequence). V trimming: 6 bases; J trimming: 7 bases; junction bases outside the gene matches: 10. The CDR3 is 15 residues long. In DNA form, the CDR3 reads TGTGCCAGTAGCCCCCCCGGACAGGGGTGGCAGCCCCAGCATTTT. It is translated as CASSPPGQGWQPQHF.

The DNA for the CDR3 is TGTGCCAGCACCCTACGGTGGGGAGCTAATTCACCCCTCCACTTT. It codes for CASTLRWGANSPLHF. The chain couples TRBV7-2 to TRBJ1-6; D uncertain. Germline V gene sequence: CDR1 SGHTA, CDR2 FQGNSA. There are 15 residues in the CDR3. V was clipped by 7 bases and J by 6 bases, with 16 bases between them.